Listed below are T cell receptor beta chains from one sample, sequenced in a study of T cells in Graves' hyperthyroidism and ophthalmopathy. TCRdb fed the multiplex PCR reads into MiXCR, producing one record per CDR3 protein. The top ten hold less than 25% of the sample, which has some 400,000 distinct CDR3 sequences, roughly 14% seen once. Sequencing used blood. The origin of the receptors is a man aged 25 to 40 with Graves' hyperthyroidism that later progressed to Graves' ophthalmopathy. The CDR3 runs from the conserved cysteine through the conserved F or W. D genes are given only for firm matches. Clone size appears in some rows only: once, few, many, or a class for an expanded clone.

j_gene: TRBJ2-1
abundance: many
v_gene: TRBV27
d_gene: TRBD1
CDR3aa: CASSLPGQGANEQFF
CDR3nt: TGTGCCAGCAGTTTACCAGGACAGGGGGCGAATGAGCAGTTCTTC

j_gene: TRBJ1-4
abundance: many
v_gene: TRBV10-3
d_gene: NA
CDR3aa: CAISDHSLKEKLFF
CDR3nt: TGTGCCATCAGTGATCACAGCTTAAAAGAAAAACTGTTTTTT

j_gene: TRBJ1-1
abundance: NA
v_gene: TRBV9
d_gene: TRBD1
CDR3aa: CASSEGQGRAEAFF
CDR3nt: TGTGCCAGCAGCGAGGGACAGGGGAGGGCTGAAGCTTTCTTT

j_gene: TRBJ1-2
abundance: NA
v_gene: TRBV7-9
d_gene: NA
CDR3aa: CASSLGRTDSGYTF
CDR3nt: TGTGCCAGCAGCTTAGGTCGGACAGATTCCGGCTACACCTTC

j_gene: TRBJ1-1
abundance: few
v_gene: TRBV7-9
d_gene: NA
CDR3aa: CASSSPGGRPEAFF
CDR3nt: TGTGCCAGCAGCTCACCGGGGGGGAGACCTGAAGCTTTCTTT

j_gene: TRBJ1-2
abundance: many
v_gene: TRBV20-1
d_gene: NA
CDR3aa: CSARSGYGYTF
CDR3nt: TGCAGTGCTAGATCAGGCTATGGCTACACCTTC

j_gene: TRBJ1-2
abundance: many
v_gene: TRBV6-5
d_gene: TRBD1
CDR3aa: CASSYSRTGGGYGYTF
CDR3nt: TGTGCCAGCAGTTACTCCCGGACAGGGGGAGGTTATGGCTACACCTTC

j_gene: TRBJ2-1
abundance: few
v_gene: TRBV20-1
d_gene: NA
CDR3aa: CSAQGDPSSYNEQFF
CDR3nt: TGCAGTGCCCAAGGGGACCCGAGCTCCTACAATGAGCAGTTCTTC

j_gene: TRBJ2-6
abundance: NA
v_gene: TRBV7-2
d_gene: NA
CDR3aa: CAAEDVGANVLTF
CDR3nt: TGTGCCGCGGAGGACGTTGGGGCCAACGTCCTGACTTTC

j_gene: TRBJ1-6
abundance: many
v_gene: TRBV28
d_gene: TRBD1
CDR3aa: CASTETGGGSPLHF
CDR3nt: TGTGCCAGCACCGAGACAGGGGGCGGTTCACCCCTCCACTTT

j_gene: TRBJ2-7
abundance: NA
v_gene: TRBV4-1
d_gene: NA
CDR3aa: CASSQAVYNEQYF
CDR3nt: TGCGCCAGCAGCCAAGCGGTCTACAATGAGCAGTACTTC

j_gene: TRBJ2-7
abundance: few
v_gene: TRBV3-1
d_gene: NA
CDR3aa: CASSQEWQIYEQYF
CDR3nt: TGTGCCAGCAGCCAAGAATGGCAGATATACGAGCAGTACTTC

j_gene: TRBJ2-1
abundance: NA
v_gene: TRBV20-1
d_gene: NA
CDR3aa: CSARPFSSYNEQFF
CDR3nt: TGCAGTGCTAGGCCGTTTAGCTCCTACAATGAGCAGTTCTTC

j_gene: TRBJ2-1
abundance: many
v_gene: TRBV5-1
d_gene: TRBD2
CDR3aa: CASSLTTSGIWNEQFF
CDR3nt: TGCGCCAGCAGCTTGACTACTAGCGGGATCTGGAATGAGCAGTTCTTC

j_gene: TRBJ2-3
abundance: few
v_gene: TRBV20-1
d_gene: TRBD2
CDR3aa: CSARVLAGGPMDTQYF
CDR3nt: TGCAGTGCTAGAGTTCTAGCGGGGGGTCCCATGGATACGCAGTATTTT

j_gene: TRBJ1-5
abundance: many
v_gene: TRBV30
d_gene: NA
CDR3aa: CAWSGGSSSNQPQHF
CDR3nt: TGTGCCTGGAGTGGGGGGAGTTCTAGCAATCAGCCCCAGCATTTT

j_gene: TRBJ2-3
abundance: NA
v_gene: TRBV30
d_gene: NA
CDR3aa: CAWSRGWDTDTQYF
CDR3nt: TGTGCCTGGAGCCGGGGTTGGGACACAGATACGCAGTATTTT